These 32 T cell receptor beta chains share one sample of origin, sequenced in a study of OX40 agonist ivuxolimab in advanced cancers. The library was produced with the immunoSEQ multiplex PCR assay. Sourced from immuneACCESS, this table was stored by TCRdb with only in-frame sequences that have V and J called. A share of the clones is absent; for the studies checked, an unresolved V gene accounts for under half, and the remainder has no known explanation. In all, the sample holds about 69,000 clones, and more than 85% of those were seen once. 0.25% to 0.3% of the sample is held by the ten biggest clonotypes. The sequences come from CD4+ or CD8+ T cells sorted from blood, collected in a trial of the OX40 agonist ivuxolimab. The receptors come from an adult with an advanced solid tumor such as melanoma, head and neck, liver or kidney cancer.

The chain links TRBV19 to TRBJ1-1; 8 bases match TRBD1. The V gene end was trimmed by 5 bases and the J gene end by 1 base; junction bases not matched to a gene: 3. The CDR3 has 14 amino acids. Germline CDR1 and CDR2: LNHDA and SQIVND (reference sequence). The CDR3 sequence: CASSPGTGNTEAFF. The CDR3 region has the DNA TGTGCCAGTAGTCCGGGGACAGGGAACACTGAAGCTTTCTTT. Together with reference TRBV19 and TRBJ1-1, the CDR3 gives the full variable domain: DGGITQSPKYLFRKEGQNVTLSCEQNLNHDAMYWYRQDPGQGLRLIYYSQIVNDFQKGDIAEGYSVSREKKESFPLTVTSAQKNPTAFYLCASSPGTGNTEAFFGQGTRLTVV.

The chain couples TRBV7-3 to TRBJ2-2; D unclear. Trimming shortened V by 5 bases and J by 4 bases, and 23 bases separated the two germline ends. This CDR3 is 18 amino acids long. Germline V gene data show CDR1 as SGHTA and CDR2 as FQGTGA. The CDR3 is CASSPLVFKGGFTGELFF. In nucleotides, the CDR3 is TGTGCCAGCAGCCCATTGGTCTTTAAGGGTGGCTTCACCGGGGAGCTGTTTTTT. The full variable domain, rest sourced from reference TRBV7-3 and TRBJ2-2, is GAGVSQTPSNKVTEKGKYVELRCDPISGHTALYWYRQSLGQGPEFLIYFQGTGAADDSGLPNDRFFAVRPEGSVSTLKIQRTERGDSAVYLCASSPLVFKGGFTGELFFGEGSRLTVL.

The CDR3 DNA is TGTGCCAGCAGTTACTTCCCTAGCGGGAGTGGCAATGAGCAGTTCTTC. It encodes CASSYFPSGSGNEQFF. V gene TRBV6-5 combines with J gene TRBJ2-1; 10 bases are shared with TRBD2. J was trimmed by 6 bases and V by 1 base; bases with no gene match: 6. The CDR3 runs to 16 residues. Germline loops: CDR1 MNHEY, CDR2 SVGAGI.

The chain joins TRBV29-1 to TRBJ1-5; 9 nucleotides agree with TRBD1. V dropped 6 bases and J dropped 7; count of bases not matched to a gene: 13. CDR1 and CDR2 from the germline V gene are SQVTM and ANQGSEA. This CDR3 has 15 amino acids. The CDR3 region is CSVLTGGGGGQPQHF. The CDR3 DNA is TGCAGCGTCCTTACAGGGGGCGGTGGTGGGCAGCCCCAGCATTTT.

The CDR3 loop reads CASSPWTGGGYGYTF. In DNA form, the CDR3 reads TGTGCCAGCAGTCCATGGACAGGGGGTGGCTATGGCTACACCTTC. This chain uses TRBV28 with TRBJ1-2; 10 bases line up with TRBD1. Germline V gene lookup returns CDR1 MDHEN and CDR2 SYDVKM. Unmatched junction bases numbered 7, after V lost 5 bases and J lost 4 bases. The CDR3 runs to 15 residues.

The chain employs TRBV15 and TRBJ2-7, with TRBD2 identical over 8 bases. V was clipped by 4 bases and J by 3 bases; unmatched bases: 8. CDR3 length equals 15 residues. Germline V gene data show CDR1 as LNHNV and CDR2 as YYDKDF (reference sequence). The CDR3 here is CATSIDSGASYEQYF. As DNA, the CDR3 is TGTGCCACCAGCATTGATAGCGGGGCAAGCTACGAGCAGTACTTC. Full variable domain (missing parts from reference TRBV15 and TRBJ2-7): DAMVIQNPRYQVTQFGKPVTLSCSQTLNHNVMYWYQQKSSQAPKLLFHYYDKDFNNEADTPDNFQSRRPNTSFCFLDIRSPGLGDTAMYLCATSIDSGASYEQYFGPGTRLTVT.

The rearrangement joins TRBV6-1 to TRBJ1-1; 7 nucleotides line up with TRBD1. The CDR3 contains 18 residues. Germline loops: CDR1 MNHNS, CDR2 SASEGT. The V segment lost 4 bases and the J segment 0 bases; nucleotides outside the gene matches: 14. CDR3 in amino acids: CASSGTTGAAWVNTEAFF. As DNA, the CDR3 is TGTGCCAGCAGTGGGACCACAGGGGCCGCATGGGTGAACACTGAAGCTTTCTTT.

This chain connects TRBV15 to TRBJ2-4; TRBD2 matches at 7 bases. Germline V lookup: CDR1 LNHNV, CDR2 YYDKDF (reference sequence). The CDR3 is made up of 13 amino acids. The ends lost 3 bases at V and 7 bases at J; junction bases unmatched: 3. CDR3 in amino acids: CATSRGGSNIQYF. CDR3 nucleotides: TGTGCCACCAGCAGGGGAGGGTCGAACATTCAGTACTTC.

The CDR3 is CASSEWQGGVIDTQYF. The DNA of the CDR3 is TGCGCCAGCAGTGAGTGGCAGGGAGGAGTAATAGATACGCAGTATTTT. The chain employs TRBV10-2 and TRBJ2-3; D perhaps matches TRBD2 (6 bases). The CDR3 totals 16 residues. Looked up from germline, CDR1 is WSHSY and CDR2 is SAAADI. V was clipped by 1 base and J by 5 bases, with 16 bases between them.

This chain connects TRBV5-6 to TRBJ2-3; 8 nucleotides match TRBD2. The CDR3 consists of 18 residues. V shed 4 bases and J 4 bases; nucleotides not matched to a gene: 17. CDR1 is SGHDT, CDR2 YYEEEE, per germline. CDR3 residues: CASSLNPREGLLADTQYF. In DNA form, the CDR3 reads TGTGCCAGCAGCCTTAACCCCCGGGAGGGCCTCTTGGCAGATACGCAGTATTTT.

This chain joins TRBV19 and TRBJ2-3; 7 bases are a match to TRBD1. From germline, CDR1 is LNHDA and CDR2 SQIVND (reference sequence). The trim removed 8 bases at V and 1 base at J, leaving 6 bases unmatched. The CDR3 is 14 amino acids. The CDR3, as DNA: TGTGCCAGTTCACAGGGGCCTCGCACAGATACGCAGTATTTT. It specifies CASSQGPRTDTQYF.

The rearrangement uses TRBV7-9 and TRBJ1-4; D is undetermined. V was cut by 5 bases and J by 4 bases, with 14 bases left in between. Per germline, CDR1 SEHNR and CDR2 FQNEAQ (reference sequence). This CDR3 spans 15 amino acids. Here the CDR3 DNA reads TGTGCCAGCAGCAAAAACCCGGTGGGTAATGAAAAACTGTTTTTT. This encodes CASSKNPVGNEKLFF.

This clone was seen once. The chain employs TRBV7-8 and TRBJ2-7, with D possibly being TRBD1 (6 bases). Germline CDR1 is SGHVS and CDR2 is FQNEAQ. Deletions cut 2 bases from V and 5 bases from J, with 22 bases between. The CDR3 contains 17 residues. CDR3 protein: CASSLLQSWDKAHEQYF. In DNA form, the CDR3 reads TGTGCCAGCAGCTTATTACAATCTTGGGACAAGGCCCACGAGCAGTACTTC.

V is TRBV19 and J is TRBJ2-1, with 7 bases fitting TRBD1. V gave up 0 bases and J gave up 4 bases; unmatched junction bases: 3. The V gene's germline CDR1 is LNHDA and CDR2 SQIVND (reference sequence). This CDR3 has 15 residues. CDR3 bases: TGTGCCAGTAGTATAGAGGGACAGAATTACAATGAGCAGTTCTTC. It encodes CASSIEGQNYNEQFF. Looking up the rest from reference TRBV19 and TRBJ2-1 gives the full variable domain: DGGITQSPKYLFRKEGQNVTLSCEQNLNHDAMYWYRQDPGQGLRLIYYSQIVNDFQKGDIAEGYSVSREKKESFPLTVTSAQKNPTAFYLCASSIEGQNYNEQFFGPGTRLTVL.

This chain links TRBV5-1 with TRBJ2-7; D perhaps matches TRBD1 (6 bases). There are 15 residues in the CDR3. Trimming removed 3 bases from V and 0 bases from J, with 13 bases in between. Germline loops: CDR1 SGHRS, CDR2 YFSETQ. Here the CDR3 DNA reads TGCGCCAGCAGCTCCGGACAGTTGTACTCCTACGAGCAGTACTTC. It encodes CASSSGQLYSYEQYF.

J is TRBJ2-5 and V is TRBV10-3, with D tentatively TRBD1 (5 bases). Deletions cut 6 bases from V and 2 bases from J, with 10 bases between. The germline V gene encodes CDR1 ENHRY and CDR2 SYGVKD. CDR3 length: 13 residues. CDR3 sequence: CAIRPTDQETQYF. DNA for the CDR3: TGTGCCATCAGACCGACAGATCAAGAGACCCAGTACTTC.

V is TRBV6-6 and J is TRBJ2-7; 11 positions match TRBD2. Germline-derived CDR1 and CDR2 are MNHNY and SVGAGI (reference sequence). The CDR3 spans 15 residues. V lost 8 bases, J lost 3 bases, and 9 bases stayed unmatched. Written as DNA, the CDR3 is TGTGCCAGCGGCCGTAGCGGGAGGGCCGGCTACGAGCAGTACTTC. Translated: CASGRSGRAGYEQYF.

The chain is built from TRBV11-2 and TRBJ2-7; D remains ambiguous. Germline V gives CDR1 SGHAT, CDR2 FQNNGV. V lost 0 bases to trimming and J lost 2 bases, with 2 bases between them. The CDR3 is 12 residues long. CDR3 region: CASSLETYEQYF. In DNA form, the CDR3 reads TGTGCCAGCAGCTTAGAGACCTACGAGCAGTACTTC.

This clone has just one count. This rearrangement joins TRBV29-1 to TRBJ1-1, with D uncertain. Trimming shortened V by 7 bases and J by 1 base, and 13 bases separated the two germline ends. Germline assignment: CDR1 SQVTM and CDR2 ANQGSEA. The CDR3 spans 13 residues. The CDR3 DNA reads TGCAGCGGGTGGGGAGGTGGGAACACTGAAGCTTTCTTT. Translating it yields CSGWGGGNTEAFF. Using reference TRBV29-1 and TRBJ1-1 for the parts outside the CDR3, the full variable domain is SAVISQKPSRDICQRGTSLTIQCQVDSQVTMMFWYRQQPGQSLTLIATANQGSEATYESGFVIDKFPISRPNLTFSTLTVSNMSPEDSSIYLCSGWGGGNTEAFFGQGTRLTVV.

The J gene is TRBJ1-3, the V gene TRBV19, with a possible D match to TRBD1 (5 bases). The CDR3 covers 16 residues. V lost 7 bases and J 0 bases, leaving 16 bases between the germline ends. CDR1 and CDR2 (germline): LNHDA, SQIVND (reference sequence). The CDR3 here is CASNLRGSNSGNTIYF. The CDR3 region has the DNA TGTGCCAGTAACCTCCGGGGCTCAAACTCTGGAAACACCATATATTTT.

The chain has TRBV2 and TRBJ2-7; weak D call: TRBD2 (7 bases). CDR3 size: 17 residues. V lost 4 bases, J lost 0 bases, and 19 bases lay in between. The germline V gene has CDR1 SNHLY and CDR2 FYNNEI. The CDR3 coding sequence is TGTGCCAGCAGTGTGGCAGCGGGAAGGGGGATCTCCTACGAGCAGTACTTC. It encodes CASSVAAGRGISYEQYF.

Comments on this clone: Distinct nucleotide sequences in the sample also encode this CDR3. The V and J genes are TRBV6-1 and TRBJ1-2; D unclear. The CDR3 loop spans 13 amino acids. CDR1 MNHNS and CDR2 SASEGT come from the germline V gene. The V end lost 2 bases, the J end lost 1 base, and 5 bases lay between the germline ends. This CDR3 is CASSESGNYGYTF. CDR3 DNA sequence: TGTGCCAGCAGTGAAAGCGGTAACTATGGCTACACCTTC.

The rearrangement uses TRBV10-1 and TRBJ1-1, with 7 bases aligning to TRBD1. V was pared by 10 bases and J by 2 bases, with 13 bases of the junction left unmatched. The CDR3 is 15 amino acids. The germline V gene has CDR1 WNHNN and CDR2 SYGVQD (reference sequence). The chain's CDR3 is CATTRQGDLNTEAFF. CDR3 DNA: TGCGCCACCACCCGACAGGGAGACTTAAACACTGAAGCTTTCTTT.

This clone was seen just once. The gene calls are TRBV7-9 and TRBJ2-3; D unclear. Germline CDR1 and CDR2: SEHNR and FQNEAQ (reference sequence). V lost 2 bases and J lost 3, with 6 bases in between. The CDR3 is 13 amino acids. The CDR3 sequence is CASSLLRTDTQYF. The CDR3 nucleotides are TGTGCCAGCAGCTTATTACGGACAGATACGCAGTATTTT.

There are a few counts of this clone. The chain links TRBV5-8 to TRBJ2-3, with TRBD2 as a possible D gene (6 bases). This CDR3 has 15 amino acids. V lost 5 bases and J lost 1, with 14 bases in between. CDR1 is SGHTS and CDR2 is YDEGEE in the germline V gene. This CDR3 is CASREGTPRTDTQYF. The CDR3 nucleotides read TGTGCCAGCAGGGAGGGGACTCCACGCACAGATACGCAGTATTTT.

The gene calls are TRBV7-2 and TRBJ2-5; D tentatively fits TRBD1 or TRBD2 (7 bases each). Germline loops: CDR1 SGHTA, CDR2 FQGNSA. V shed 5 bases and J shed 10 bases, with 23 bases lying between them. This CDR3 is 15 amino acids long. This CDR3 is CASSPSQTPGGGQYF. Written as DNA, the CDR3 is TGTGCCAGCAGCCCGTCACAGACCCCAGGGGGGGGCCAGTACTTC.

The chain combines TRBV11-1 with TRBJ2-1; 11 bases line up with TRBD1. Germline V gene data show CDR1 as SGHAT and CDR2 as FQDESV (reference sequence). The CDR3 is 15 amino acids. The V segment lost 5 bases and the J segment 4 bases; nucleotides outside the gene matches: 4. CDR3 coding DNA: TGTGCCAGCAGCCCGGGGACAGGGGGATACAATGAGCAGTTCTTC. Residues: CASSPGTGGYNEQFF.

Worth noting for this clone: The junction does not match germline at one end; this may be a read error. The chain recombines TRBV18 with TRBJ1-2; D gene ambiguous. This CDR3 has 12 residues. Germline V gives CDR1 KGHSH, CDR2 LQKENI. The CDR3 DNA sequence: TGTGCCAGCTCACCGTTAATCTATGGCTGCACCTTC. This sequence encodes CASSPLIYGCTF. The full variable domain, with the rest looked up from reference TRBV18 and TRBJ1-2, is NAGVMQNPRHLVRRRGQEARLRCSPMKGHSHVYWYRQLPEEGLKFMVYLQKENIIDESGMPKERFSAEFPKEGPSILRIQQVVRGDSAAYFCASSPLIYGCTFGSGTRLTVV.

V is TRBV5-1 and J is TRBJ2-5, with D unresolved. The germline V and J ends were trimmed by 7 bases and 5 bases, with 12 bases remaining between them. CDR1 is SGHRS, CDR2 YFSETQ, per germline. The CDR3 consists of 12 residues. DNA for the CDR3: TGCGCCAGCTACGAGACCGAGGAGACCCAGTACTTC. Residues: CASYETEETQYF. Using reference TRBV5-1 and TRBJ2-5 for the parts outside the CDR3, the full variable domain is KAGVTQTPRYLIKTRGQQVTLSCSPISGHRSVSWYQQTPGQGLQFLFEYFSETQRNKGNFPGRFSGRQFSNSRSEMNVSTLELGDSALYLCASYETEETQYFGPGTRLLVL.

The V call is TRBV19, the J call TRBJ2-7, with 10 bases that match TRBD2. Germline V gives CDR1 LNHDA, CDR2 SQIVND (reference sequence). The CDR3 loop spans 17 amino acids. V lost 5 bases to trimming and J lost 3 bases; unmatched junction nucleotides: 13. CDR3 region: CASSAQPPGLASYEQYF. Written as DNA, the CDR3 is TGTGCCAGTAGTGCGCAACCTCCGGGACTAGCGAGCTACGAGCAGTACTTC.

CDR3 DNA: TGTGCCAGCCGTGGAACAGGGAGAGCTAACTATGGCTACACCTTC. Translated: CASRGTGRANYGYTF. The V call is TRBV6-6, the J call TRBJ1-2, with TRBD1 as a possible D gene (6 bases). CDR3 size: 15 residues. V shed 8 bases and J shed 0 bases, with 16 bases lying between them. Germline-derived CDR1 and CDR2 are MNHNY and SVGAGI (reference sequence).

The rearrangement links TRBV9 to TRBJ2-1, with 7 nucleotides matching TRBD1. The CDR3 spans 17 residues. CDR1 is SGDLS and CDR2 is YYNGEE in the germline V gene. J gave up 3 bases and V 3 bases, and 12 bases lay outside the gene matches. The DNA of the CDR3 is TGTGCCAGCAGCGAGGGCGAGGGGGCAGGCCTCTACAATGAGCAGTTCTTC. Encoded protein: CASSEGEGAGLYNEQFF.